These 25 T cell receptor beta chains were sequenced from one sample in a study of CD8 T cells in Susac syndrome. The authors reverse transcribed roughly 0.5 to 1 ug RNA with random hexamers. TCRdb ran MiXCR on the immunoSEQ multiplex PCR reads and lists one entry per CDR3 protein. The sample lists some 130,000 distinct CDR3 sequences; just under 95% were seen once. Sequencing was performed on CD8+ T cells from PBMCs. The receptors stem from a human donor with Susac syndrome.

In this sample, this clonotype turned up once. This sequence joins TRBV5-1 and TRBJ1-1; 7 bases agree with TRBD1. Germline V gene sequence: CDR1 SGHRS, CDR2 YFSETQ. The CDR3 runs to 15 residues. Unmatched junction bases numbered 3, after V lost 0 bases and J lost 1 base. CDR3 residues: CASSLGDSGNTEAFF. The CDR3 bases are TGCGCCAGCAGCTTGGGGGACAGCGGGAACACTGAAGCTTTCTTT. Based on the CDR3 plus reference TRBV5-1 and TRBJ1-1, the full variable domain is KAGVTQTPRYLIKTRGQQVTLSCSPISGHRSVSWYQQTPGQGLQFLFEYFSETQRNKGNFPGRFSGRQFSNSRSEMNVSTLELGDSALYLCASSLGDSGNTEAFFGQGTRLTVV.

Notes on this clonotype: One end of the junction does not line up with germline, which may come from a read error. The rearrangement links TRBV11-3 to TRBJ2-7; D gene unclear. The germline gives CDR1 SGHNT, CDR2 YENEEA. The CDR3 has 14 residues. CDR3 amino acids: CASSLDGFSHEQYF. DNA of the CDR3: TGTGCCAGCAGCTTAGATGGCTTCTCCCACGAGCAGTACTTC.

The rearrangement joins TRBV7-2 to TRBJ1-2, with a tentative D call TRBD1 (6 bases). The CDR3 is 13 amino acids. CDR1 SGHTA and CDR2 FQGNSA come from the germline V gene. The CDR3, as DNA: TGTGTGGGGGCGGGCGCCCCTAACTATGGCTACACCTTC. Its translation is CVGAGAPNYGYTF.

V gene TRBV7-2 combines with J gene TRBJ1-1, with 8 bases that match TRBD1. The CDR3 has 17 residues. The junction had 9 bases not matched to a gene; V was cut back by 3 bases and J by 0 bases. The V gene's germline CDR1 is SGHTA and CDR2 FQGNSA. CDR3 protein: CASSFKRQGPMNTEAFF. CDR3 DNA: TGTGCCAGCAGCTTTAAGCGACAGGGGCCTATGAACACTGAAGCTTTCTTT.

This chain connects TRBV12-5 to TRBJ1-1; maybe TRBD1 (6 bases). V was trimmed by 3 bases and J by 1 base, leaving 18 bases between them. The V gene's germline CDR1 is LGHNT and CDR2 FRNRAP. The CDR3 covers 17 residues. This CDR3 reads CASGFWFQGHPNTEAFF. The CDR3 DNA is TGTGCTAGTGGTTTTTGGTTTCAGGGACACCCGAACACTGAAGCTTTCTTT.

V and J are TRBV10-3 and TRBJ1-1; D is ambiguous. The length of the CDR3 is 14 residues. The ends were cut back, 8 bases at V and 1 base at J, with 14 bases in the middle. Per the germline V gene, CDR1 is ENHRY and CDR2 is SYGVKD. Here the CDR3 DNA reads TGTGCCATCGCTCGAGGTGGGCCGAACACTGAAGCTTTCTTT. Translation gives CAIARGGPNTEAFF.

V usage is TRBV24-1 and J usage is TRBJ2-2; no firm D call. This CDR3 has 14 amino acids. The V end was cut by 4 bases, the J end by 6 bases, with 11 bases between. Germline lookup yields CDR1 KGHDR and CDR2 SFDVKD. CDR3 bases: TGTGCCACCAGTGACTCGACACGTTCCGGGGAGCTGTTTTTT. Its protein is CATSDSTRSGELFF.

V and J are TRBV4-1 and TRBJ1-1; 7 bases are a match to TRBD1. CDR1 is MGHRA and CDR2 is YSYEKL in the germline V gene. Trimming removed 1 base from V and 4 bases from J; junction bases left unmatched: 0. This CDR3 is 13 amino acids long. CDR3 amino acids: CASSQGQGTEAFF. The CDR3 nucleotides are TGCGCCAGCAGCCAAGGACAGGGCACTGAAGCTTTCTTT.

V usage is TRBV27 and J usage is TRBJ1-4; no firm D call. The CDR3 length is 10 residues. With 6 bases removed from V and 10 bases from J, the gap between germline ends came to 6 bases. Germline V lookup: CDR1 MNHEY, CDR2 SMNVEV (reference sequence). The CDR3 DNA sequence: TGTGCCAGCAGCTCAGGAAAACTGTTTTTT. This sequence encodes CASSSGKLFF.

This clonotype was picked up one time. DNA of the CDR3: TGCGCCAGCAGCCGGACAGGGCAGAACGGGGAGCTGTTTTTT. Encoded protein: CASSRTGQNGELFF. J is TRBJ2-2 and V is TRBV4-1; 8 bases agree with TRBD1. V trimming: 4 bases; J trimming: 7 bases; junction bases outside the gene matches: 5. Germline V gene sequence: CDR1 MGHRA, CDR2 YSYEKL. CDR3 length: 14 residues.

The chain links TRBV7-9 to TRBJ2-5; the D gene is possibly TRBD2 (6 bases). Germline-derived CDR1 and CDR2 are SEHNR and FQNEAQ (reference sequence). There are 16 residues in the CDR3. Trimming removed 5 bases at V and 7 bases at J, with 23 bases between. CDR3 protein: CASSRGVSSLSGTQYF. The CDR3 bases are TGTGCCAGCAGCCGCGGGGTGTCCAGCCTCTCGGGGACCCAGTACTTC.

The V and J genes are TRBV20-1 and TRBJ2-1; D may match TRBD1 or TRBD2 (6 bases each). CDR3 size: 13 residues. The germline CDR1 and CDR2 sequences are DFQATT and SNEGSKA (reference sequence). V was trimmed by 6 bases and J by 8 bases, leaving 17 bases between them. The CDR3 reads CSAPGGGRDEQFF. The CDR3 nucleotides read TGCAGTGCCCCCGGAGGGGGTCGCGATGAGCAGTTCTTC.

The CDR3 here is CASSHSGGANPYNEQFF. The CDR3 nucleotides are TGTGCCAGCAGCCACAGCGGGGGGGCAAATCCCTACAATGAGCAGTTCTTC. The rearrangement links TRBV4-2 to TRBJ2-1; the match to TRBD2 covers 10 bases. Germline V lookup: CDR1 LGHNA, CDR2 YNFKEQ. The CDR3 is 17 residues long. V shed 3 bases, J shed 2 bases, and the junction held 7 bases outside the gene matches.

The CDR3 bases are TGTGCCTGGAGTGTCACGACAGTGAACACTGAAGCTTTCTTT. The encoded protein is CAWSVTTVNTEAFF. The rearrangement uses TRBV30 and TRBJ1-1; a weak D match, TRBD1 (5 bases). The V gene's germline CDR1 is GTSNPN and CDR2 SVGIG (reference sequence). This CDR3 is built from 14 residues. V shed 0 bases and J shed 0 bases, with 8 bases lying between them. Variable domain in full (rest from reference TRBV30 and TRBJ1-1): SQTIHQWPATLVQPVGSPLSLECTVEGTSNPNLYWYRQAAGRGLQLLFYSVGIGQISSEVPQNLSASRPQDRQFILSSKKLLLSDSGFYLCAWSVTTVNTEAFFGQGTRLTVV.

V usage is TRBV12-3 or TRBV12-4 and J usage is TRBJ2-3; tentatively, D is TRBD1 (6 bases). Trimming stripped 4 bases from V and 4 bases from J, with 6 bases between. This CDR3 comprises 12 residues. The CDR3 DNA sequence: TGTGCCAGCAGTTGGGGGCCAGATACGCAGTATTTT. Protein product: CASSWGPDTQYF.

The J gene is TRBJ2-7, the V gene TRBV5-5; D may be TRBD2 (6 bases). The ends were cut back, 1 base at V and 0 bases at J, with 11 bases in the middle. Germline V gene lookup returns CDR1 SGHKS and CDR2 YYEKEE (reference sequence). The CDR3 consists of 15 residues. The CDR3 protein is CASSLRELDSYEQYF. The CDR3 nucleotides read TGTGCCAGCAGCTTGCGGGAGTTGGACTCCTACGAGCAGTACTTC.

The chain recombines TRBV12-3 or TRBV12-4 with TRBJ2-1; 7 nucleotides align to TRBD1. The junction had 9 bases not matched to a gene; V was cut back by 3 bases and J by 4 bases. The CDR3 covers 16 residues. The CDR3 loop is CASSFYRGHFYNEQFF. CDR3 DNA: TGTGCCAGCAGTTTCTACAGGGGCCACTTTTACAATGAGCAGTTCTTC.

The chain combines TRBV20-1 with TRBJ1-1, with unresolved D. This CDR3 is built from 11 residues. V shed 5 bases and J shed 8 bases, with 12 bases lying between them. CDR1 is DFQATT, CDR2 SNEGSKA, per germline (reference sequence). CDR3: CSAHVRGEAFF. The CDR3 nucleotides read TGCAGTGCTCACGTTCGAGGGGAAGCTTTCTTT.

The V gene is TRBV6-1, the J gene TRBJ1-5, with D possibly TRBD1 on 6 matching bases. V lost 7 bases and J lost 2, with 9 bases in between. The germline V gene has CDR1 MNHNS and CDR2 SASEGT. The CDR3 has 13 residues. CDR3 nucleotides: TGTGCCAGCAAGACAGGAGGCAATCAGCCCCAGCATTTT. Translation: CASKTGGNQPQHF.

This clonotype appeared once. J is TRBJ1-2 and V is TRBV12-3 or TRBV12-4; perhaps TRBD1 as D (6 bases). This CDR3 has 15 amino acids. V was trimmed by 4 bases and J by 6 bases, leaving 18 bases between them. For the CDR3, the DNA is TGTGCCAGCAGTTGGCAGGGGACCGACCCTGATGGCTACACCTTC. This codes for CASSWQGTDPDGYTF.

The CDR3, as DNA: TGTGCCAGCAGTTTTGGCAGCCACACCGGGGAGCTGTTTTTT. It yields the protein CASSFGSHTGELFF. V gene TRBV27 combines with J gene TRBJ2-2; no clear D gene. The CDR3 consists of 14 residues. Germline V gene sequence: CDR1 MNHEY, CDR2 SMNVEV (reference sequence). V was clipped by 3 bases and J by 3 bases, with 8 bases between them.

The V gene is TRBV4-1, the J gene TRBJ1-1; D is possibly TRBD1 (5 bases). This CDR3 has 14 amino acids. Per germline, CDR1 MGHRA and CDR2 YSYEKL. The V end was cut by 5 bases, the J end by 4 bases, with 14 bases between. The CDR3 sequence is CASSGQGLGTEAFF. As DNA, the CDR3 is TGCGCCAGCAGCGGGCAGGGCCTGGGCACTGAAGCTTTCTTT.

The chain couples TRBV13 to TRBJ2-1, with 7 nucleotides matching TRBD2. This CDR3 has 16 residues. V gave up 5 bases and J gave up 4 bases; unmatched junction bases: 11. Germline CDR1 reads PRHDT; CDR2 reads FYEKMQ (reference sequence). CDR3 amino acids: CASSPAGEGVYNEQFF. The CDR3 DNA follows: TGTGCCAGCAGCCCGGCGGGAGAAGGGGTGTACAATGAGCAGTTCTTC.

The chain links TRBV7-3 to TRBJ1-2; D uncertain. V lost 5 bases and J 4 bases, leaving 11 bases between the germline ends. CDR1 is SGHTA and CDR2 is FQGTGA in the germline V gene. CDR3 length equals 13 residues. CDR3 DNA sequence: TGTGCCAGCAGCGCTAGTGGGTTCTATGGCTACACCTTC. This sequence encodes CASSASGFYGYTF.

The rearrangement uses TRBV11-2 and TRBJ1-1; 10 positions match TRBD1. In germline, CDR1 is SGHAT, CDR2 FQNNGV. The CDR3 is made up of 16 amino acids. V gave up 6 bases and J gave up 2 bases; unmatched junction bases: 9. Written as DNA, the CDR3 is TGTGCCAGCAGACCAACCGGGACAGGGGTAAACACTGAAGCTTTCTTT. Its translation: CASRPTGTGVNTEAFF.